A single sample is the source of the 8 T cell receptor beta chains below, sequenced in a study of cytomegalovirus exposure and HLA in healthy donors. Repertoires were generated with immunoSEQ multiplex PCR, while TCRdb's copy carries only in-frame clones and drops some. The table shows 250,000 to 400,000 clones, with 88% occurring only once. Sequencing used PBMCs. The receptors stem from a man aged 30 to 39 in good health and CMV-seronegative.

This sequence joins TRBV7-9 and TRBJ1-5; maybe TRBD1 (5 bases). CDR3 length: 14 residues. From germline, CDR1 is SEHNR and CDR2 FQNEAQ (reference sequence). Trimming cost V 4 bases and J 5 bases, with 12 bases left between them. The CDR3 loop reads CASSSIGGDQPQHF. The CDR3 nucleotides read TGTGCCAGCAGCTCAATTGGGGGGGATCAGCCCCAGCATTTT. The full variable domain, with the rest looked up from reference TRBV7-9 and TRBJ1-5, is DTGVSQNPRHKITKRGQNVTFRCDPISEHNRLYWYRQTLGQGPEFLTYFQNEAQLEKSRLLSDRFSAERPKGSFSTLEIQRTEQGDSAMYLCASSSIGGDQPQHFGDGTRLSIL.

This clone was recorded a few times. The J gene is TRBJ1-1, the V gene TRBV23-1, with TRBD1 identical over 9 bases. Being an ORF, TRBV23-1 has a function that is uncertain. With 6 bases clipped from V and 0 bases from J, the junction kept 8 bases outside the gene matches. CDR3 length: 16 residues. The CDR3 loop is CASSHKDRGLNTEAFF. The CDR3, as DNA: TGCGCCAGCAGCCACAAGGACAGGGGATTGAACACTGAAGCTTTCTTT.

The rearrangement links TRBV7-2 to TRBJ1-5; D possibly corresponds to TRBD1 (5 bases). V gave up 0 bases and J gave up 5 bases, with 14 bases separating them. CDR1 is SGHTA, CDR2 FQGNSA, per germline. This CDR3 is 16 amino acids long. The CDR3, as DNA: TGTGCCAGCAGCTTAGCGGGGGGATTCGGAGATCAGCCCCAGCATTTT. Protein product: CASSLAGGFGDQPQHF.

This chain links TRBV6-4 with TRBJ1-5; unclear D gene. Germline V gene data show CDR1 as MRHNA and CDR2 as SNTAGT. The CDR3 has 14 amino acids. The germline V and J ends were trimmed by 4 bases and 0 bases, with 7 bases remaining between them. CDR3 residues: CASSATTSNQPQHF. Here the CDR3 DNA reads TGTGCCAGCAGTGCCACAACTAGCAATCAGCCCCAGCATTTT.

The gene calls are TRBV5-1 and TRBJ2-5; possible D gene TRBD2, 6 bases. V was trimmed by 4 bases and J by 5 bases, leaving 15 bases between them. The CDR3 totals 14 residues. Germline V gene lookup returns CDR1 SGHRS and CDR2 YFSETQ. The CDR3 DNA reads TGCGCCAGCAGCACTGGTGCCCTAGCGGAGACCCAGTACTTC. Amino acid sequence: CASSTGALAETQYF.

The chain employs TRBV25-1 and TRBJ1-1; TRBD1 agrees at 7 bases. Germline lookup yields CDR1 MGHDK and CDR2 SYGVNS. Trimming took 1 base from V and 11 from J; bases not matched to a gene: 10. This CDR3 region has 14 residues. The CDR3 region has the DNA TGTGCCAGCAGTGAATCGACAGGGAGAGGGTGGGCTTTCTTT. Translating gives CASSESTGRGWAFF.

DNA of the CDR3: TGTGCCAGCAGCTTGGGTGGGGCGTCCCAGCATTTT. Encoded protein: CASSLGGASQHF. The gene calls are TRBV5-4 and TRBJ1-5, with D perhaps matching TRBD1 (5 bases). V was clipped by 0 bases and J by 11 bases, with 9 bases between them. This CDR3 has 12 amino acids. Looked up from germline, CDR1 is SGHNT and CDR2 is YYREEE (reference sequence). The full variable domain, in which reference TRBV5-4 and TRBJ1-5 provide the parts outside the CDR3, is ETGVTQSPTHLIKTRGQQVTLRCSSQSGHNTVSWYQQALGQGPQFIFQYYREEENGRGNFPPRFSGLQFPNYSSELNVNALELDDSALYLCASSLGGASQHFGDGTRLSIL.

CDR3 DNA: TGTGCCAGCAGCGCCCGGACTAGCGGATACGAGCAGTACTTC. Amino acid sequence: CASSARTSGYEQYF. The gene calls are TRBV7-8 and TRBJ2-7; 10 nucleotides line up with TRBD2. Per germline, CDR1 SGHVS and CDR2 FQNEAQ. V lost 5 bases to trimming and J lost 4 bases; unmatched junction nucleotides: 5. The CDR3 totals 14 residues.